The following is a TCR beta chain sequence with its context. Its antigen is currently not known. No base quality information exists; no much larger clone differs at one position. TCRbeta CDR3 regions were amplified from genomic DNA using the immunoSEQ Assay, a bias-controlled multiplex PCR. Per the original workflow: The number of nucleated cells in each sample was estimated from the amplification of reference gene primers within the assay. Sequence reads were collapsed and filtered to measure the absolute abundance of every unique TCRbeta CDR3 rearrangement. For each sample, productive Simpson clonality was calculated as the square root of Simpson's diversity index over productive rearrangements. Not all clones reach the TCRdb copy of this immuneACCESS table, which keeps in-frame sequences only. Checked studies attribute under half of the gap to unresolved V genes and leave the rest unexplained. For V, J and clone size, that table is used; D and trimming come from the DNA. The table for this sample lists 220,000 or so clones; approximately 90% of them were counted only once. The ten biggest clones cover roughly 10% of the sample.

This specimen belongs to a study of blood T cell repertoires in COVID-19 (dated by TCRdb to 2018 to 2020). Notes on the research overall: Samples from collaborators originated in the United States, Italy and Spain and spanned both the acute and convalescent phases of COVID-19. The material from the prospective study consisted of cDNA or gDNA derived from T cells, B-cell-depleted T cells, or PBMCs. The dataset comprised deeply sampled blood TCRbeta repertoires from subjects exposed to, actively infected with, or recovered from COVID-19. The repertoires were released in a freely available public database intended as a resource for research on the immune response to SARS-CoV-2. Samples were obtained from the ongoing ImmuneRACE study (first 160 participants) and from over 1,000 subjects provided by 6 global collaborators. Sample metadata almost always included a de-identified subject ID, COVID-19 status, age in years and sex. HLA class I and class II types, where available, came from metadata supplied by the sample provider rather than from assay-based typing. Study-level results and caveats: The quantity of clinical and demographic metadata differed by source and by participant and was supplied without curation.

One collaborating source in Seattle enrolled patients while the patients were actively infected and followed the patients over time throughout the course of disease. The collaborating institutions used their own protocols to collect whole blood in K2EDTA tubes. For TCRbeta analysis, collaborator samples were shipped as frozen whole blood, as isolated PBMCs, or as DNA extracted from either sample type. The TCR was taken from a woman aged 45-65 years with COVID-19, enrolled during active disease. Sequencing used peripheral blood.

The bases read TGTGCCAGCAGTCCCCGCGCCGGGACACTAAGCTCTGGGGCCAACGTCCTGACTTTC. It is translated as CASSPRAGTLSSGANVLTF. The V and J genes are TRBV6-6 and TRBJ2-6; the D segment could be TRBD1, given 6 matching bases. Reading the germline V gene (reference sequence) gives CDR1 MNHNY and CDR2 SVGAGI. V drops 5 bases and J drops 0 bases, leaving 20 bases in between. Inclusive of the bounding cysteine and phenylalanine, the CDR3 is 19 residues long. The sequence is cut down to CDR3 DNA, 57 bases in frame from base 1.